This T cell receptor beta chain was sequenced during a study of vaccination effects on CD4 cells after COVID-19. Sequencing used immunoSEQ multiplex PCR; TCRdb keeps in-frame clones, though not all of them. This table has about 61,000 clones, about four fifths appearing once. Sequencing was preceded by expansion of antigen-specific CD4+ T cells with viral peptide pools in the ViraFEST assay. With nine to eleven days of culture completed, CD4+ T cells were isolated. Regarding this clone: Antigen specificity is unknown.

Broader study findings: There was only 1 of 255 vaccine-induced clones in healthy vaccinees that cross-reacted with common cold coronaviruses.

The source was CD4+ T cells from PBMCs cultured with HCoV-229E spike peptides, collected before COVID-19 vaccination. The receptor was derived from a human donor who received a COVID-19 vaccine.

The CDR3 region is CASSYSWQGSGDTQYF. CDR3 nucleotides: TGTGCCAGCAGTTACTCGTGGCAGGGGTCAGGTGATACGCAGTATTTT. The V gene is TRBV6-6, the J gene TRBJ2-3; D possibly corresponds to TRBD1 (6 bases). Per the germline V gene, CDR1 is MNHNY and CDR2 is SVGAGI (reference sequence). The ends were cut back, 0 bases at V and 6 bases at J, with 16 bases in the middle. This CDR3 contains 16 residues.